These T cell receptor beta chains were read from a single sample in a study of cytomegalovirus exposure and HLA in healthy donors. Sequencing was performed with immunoSEQ multiplex PCR; in TCRdb, only in-frame clones are kept and a portion is missing. The sample shows under 200,000 clones, over 70% of them seen only once. Sequenced input: PBMCs. Receptors originate from a woman aged 45-65 years in good health and CMV-seropositive. The CDR3 runs from the conserved cysteine through the conserved F or W.

CDR3 protein	V gene	J gene	CDR3 length
CASSPRDFREQFF	TRBV7-9	TRBJ2-1	13
CASSDGAGANTGELFF	TRBV25-1	TRBJ2-2	16
CASSIRDSGSEKLFF	TRBV5-1	TRBJ1-4	15
CSVSRRAGADTQYF	TRBV29-1	TRBJ2-3	14
CASRYRGNTIYF	TRBV2	TRBJ1-3	12
CASSEARGYTF	TRBV6-1	TRBJ1-2	11
CASSSTLGHLSNQPQHF	TRBV7-9	TRBJ1-5	17
CASSLSQGPNEKLFF	TRBV27	TRBJ1-4	15
CASSVYGGEGDTQYF	TRBV2	TRBJ2-3	15
CASSIRHRAPNTEAFF	TRBV27	TRBJ1-1	16
CASSPAATFHPTDTQYF	TRBV9	TRBJ2-3	17
CASSQGDATNEKLFF	TRBV19	TRBJ1-4	15
CASSPTADRSNQPQHF	TRBV5-5	TRBJ1-5	16
CASSLGLNSPLHF	TRBV11-1	TRBJ1-6	13
CASSQFTGDNSPLHF	TRBV4-2	TRBJ1-6	15
CASSSDSRGNTEAFF	TRBV5-1	TRBJ1-1	15
CASSITGTGLCEQYF	TRBV19	TRBJ2-7	15